Listed below are T cell receptor beta chains from one sample, sequenced in a study of T cell responses to AZD1222 COVID-19 vaccine. Some clones are missing from TCRdb's copy, which holds only in-frame ones; the method was immunoSEQ multiplex PCR. The profile shows roughly 130,000 clones, over 85% of them singletons. Specimen: peripheral blood, collected on day 0 of AZD1222 vaccination. The receptor source for this set is an adult in good health. Both conserved end residues are part of each CDR3. The order of the fields is D gene, clone size, V gene, J gene, CDR3 DNA, CDR3 protein. D genes are given only for firm matches. Size is stated for part of the rows, as once, few or many counts, or as a class when the clone is expanded.

D: .
size: .
V: TRBV11-2
J: TRBJ2-7
DNA: TGTGCCAGCAGCTTAGCACCTTACGAGCAGTACTTC
CDR3: CASSLAPYEQYF

D: TRBD2
size: .
V: TRBV4-1
J: TRBJ2-7
DNA: TGCGCCAGCAGCCATCGCCCCTCCACTAGCGGGAACTACGAGCAGTACTTC
CDR3: CASSHRPSTSGNYEQYF

D: .
size: .
V: TRBV10-3
J: TRBJ1-5
DNA: TGTGCCATCAGTGAGTCCGGGGGTGGCAATCAGCCCCAGCATTTT
CDR3: CAISESGGGNQPQHF

D: .
size: once
V: TRBV5-5
J: TRBJ2-7
DNA: TGTGCCAGCAGCTTGGTGGGCGGTGAGCAGTACTTC
CDR3: CASSLVGGEQYF

D: TRBD1
size: .
V: TRBV18
J: TRBJ1-6
DNA: TGTGCCAGCTCACGGGGGACAGTCCCTAATTCACCCCTCCACTTT
CDR3: CASSRGTVPNSPLHF

D: .
size: .
V: TRBV6-2/TRBV6-3
J: TRBJ2-7
DNA: TGTGCCAGCAGTTACCGGGACTCTGCCTACGAGCAGTACTTC
CDR3: CASSYRDSAYEQYF

D: .
size: .
V: TRBV20-1
J: TRBJ1-5
DNA: TGCAGTGCTAGTGTCCCGGGGGGGAGCAATCAGCCCCAGCATTTT
CDR3: CSASVPGGSNQPQHF

D: .
size: .
V: TRBV7-2
J: TRBJ2-7
DNA: TGTGCCAGCAGTTCTGACGGCAGGACCTACGAGCAGTACTTC
CDR3: CASSSDGRTYEQYF

D: .
size: .
V: TRBV5-6
J: TRBJ1-5
DNA: TGTGCCAGCAGCTATAGACGGAATCAGCCCCAGCATTTT
CDR3: CASSYRRNQPQHF

D: .
size: .
V: TRBV11-2
J: TRBJ2-2
DNA: TGTGCCAGCAGCTTAGCCGGGGGTTCGAACACCGGGGAGCTGTTTTTT
CDR3: CASSLAGGSNTGELFF

D: .
size: few
V: TRBV12-3/TRBV12-4
J: TRBJ2-7
DNA: TGTGCCAGCAGCCCGACTAGTTACGAGCAGTACTTC
CDR3: CASSPTSYEQYF

D: .
size: once
V: TRBV7-2
J: TRBJ1-4
DNA: TGTGCCAGCAGCTGGCGGACGGCCAAGGGAAAACTGTTTTTT
CDR3: CASSWRTAKGKLFF

D: TRBD1
size: .
V: TRBV11-1
J: TRBJ2-7
DNA: TGTGCCAGCAGCTCCCCCGGGACAGGGCTGGACGAGCAGTACTTC
CDR3: CASSSPGTGLDEQYF

D: TRBD1
size: .
V: TRBV6-1
J: TRBJ1-5
DNA: TGTGCCAGCAGTGATAGGACAGGGGAACCCCAGCCCCAGCATTTT
CDR3: CASSDRTGEPQPQHF

D: .
size: .
V: TRBV7-9
J: TRBJ2-7
DNA: TGTGCCAGCAGCTTAGGAGGGGATGTCTACGAGCAGTACTTC
CDR3: CASSLGGDVYEQYF

D: .
size: .
V: TRBV4-1
J: TRBJ2-1
DNA: TGCGCCAGCAGCCTTGGCCCTCACAATGAGCAGTTCTTC
CDR3: CASSLGPHNEQFF

D: .
size: once
V: TRBV6-5
J: TRBJ1-2
DNA: TGTGCCAGCAGTTCGCGACCCTCATCCTATGGCTACACCTTC
CDR3: CASSSRPSSYGYTF

D: .
size: .
V: TRBV7-9
J: TRBJ1-5
DNA: TGTGCCAGCAGCCCCGGGACCGGTCTCAGCAATCAGCCCCAGCATTTT
CDR3: CASSPGTGLSNQPQHF

D: TRBD1
size: few
V: TRBV11-2
J: TRBJ2-5
DNA: TGTGCCAGCAGCTTAGGACATCCGGGACAGGGAGGGGAGACCCAGTACTTC
CDR3: CASSLGHPGQGGETQYF

D: TRBD1
size: .
V: TRBV11-3
J: TRBJ1-1
DNA: TGTGCCAGCAGCAGCCGACAGGGGTGGAACACTGAAGCTTTCTTT
CDR3: CASSSRQGWNTEAFF

D: TRBD2
size: few
V: TRBV27
J: TRBJ2-7
DNA: TGTGCCAGCAGTTGGGGGGGTTTCAACGAGCAGTACTTC
CDR3: CASSWGGFNEQYF

D: .
size: .
V: TRBV19
J: TRBJ2-2
DNA: TGTGCCAGTAGTTTGCTCTCTGTGACCGGGGAGCTGTTTTTT
CDR3: CASSLLSVTGELFF

D: .
size: .
V: TRBV7-2
J: TRBJ2-1
DNA: TGTGCCAGCAGCTATACTCGACCCGGGACAAACTCCAGGAGGCAGTTCTTC
CDR3: CASSYTRPGTNSRRQFF

D: .
size: few
V: TRBV4-2
J: TRBJ1-4
DNA: TGTGCCAGCAGCCAAGGGGGAATCAACGAGGAAAAACTGTTTTTT
CDR3: CASSQGGINEEKLFF

D: .
size: .
V: TRBV4-3
J: TRBJ2-2
DNA: TGCGCCAGCAGCCAAGGCGGGACCGACACCGGGGAGCTGTTTTTT
CDR3: CASSQGGTDTGELFF

D: TRBD1
size: once
V: TRBV5-4
J: TRBJ2-7
DNA: TGTGCCAGCAGCTTGGAGACAGGGGGCCTGGGGGGAGGGCAGTACTTC
CDR3: CASSLETGGLGGGQYF

D: TRBD1
size: .
V: TRBV11-2
J: TRBJ1-3
DNA: TGTGCCAGCAGCTTACCACCGACAGGGGCCTTTTCCTCTGGAAACACCATATATTTT
CDR3: CASSLPPTGAFSSGNTIYF

D: TRBD2
size: .
V: TRBV6-6
J: TRBJ2-3
DNA: TGTGCCAGCAGCGCGGTGACTAGCGGCTACACAGATACGCAGTATTTT
CDR3: CASSAVTSGYTDTQYF

D: .
size: .
V: TRBV5-4
J: TRBJ1-5
DNA: TGTGCCAGCAGCCCAAACCCGACCGACTATAGCAATCAGCCCCAGCATTTT
CDR3: CASSPNPTDYSNQPQHF

D: .
size: .
V: TRBV24-1
J: TRBJ1-1
DNA: TGTGCCACCAGTGATTTGCACGGCAGGGCGACTTTCTTT
CDR3: CATSDLHGRATFF

D: .
size: .
V: TRBV12-3/TRBV12-4
J: TRBJ1-6
DNA: TGTGCCAGCAGCCCCCGGCTCTACTCACCCCTCCACTTT
CDR3: CASSPRLYSPLHF

D: TRBD1
size: .
V: TRBV12-3/TRBV12-4
J: TRBJ2-7
DNA: TGTGCCAGCAGGGTGACAGGGGGCTACGAGCAGTACTTC
CDR3: CASRVTGGYEQYF

D: .
size: .
V: TRBV9
J: TRBJ2-1
DNA: TGTGCCAGCAGCGCCACGGGGGGGCGACAGGGGATGGATGAGCAGTTCTTC
CDR3: CASSATGGRQGMDEQFF

D: .
size: .
V: TRBV15
J: TRBJ2-7
DNA: TGTGCCACCAGCAGAAGTAGGGGTCAATACGAGCAGTACTTC
CDR3: CATSRSRGQYEQYF

D: .
size: .
V: TRBV29-1
J: TRBJ2-1
DNA: TGCAGCGCAATGACAGGCCCCAATGAGCAGTTCTTC
CDR3: CSAMTGPNEQFF